Below are 17 T cell receptor beta chains sequenced from a single sample in a study of control samples from healthy donors and cancer patients. Sequencing used immunoSEQ multiplex PCR; TCRdb keeps in-frame clones, though not all of them. This repertoire shows 100,000 to 150,000 clones, over 80% found once; its top ten account for approximately 0.58%. The sequencing input was PBMCs. These receptors were taken from an older man with head and neck cancer.

The chain couples TRBV6-6 to TRBJ1-5; perhaps TRBD1 as D (5 bases). Germline V gene data show CDR1 as MNHNY and CDR2 as SVGAGI (reference sequence). CDR3 length: 13 residues. Trimming left V 8 bases short and J 9 bases short, with 17 bases between. The CDR3 sequence: CASGGVGDLPQHF. The CDR3 DNA follows: TGTGCCAGCGGGGGGGTGGGGGATCTGCCCCAGCATTTT.

V usage is TRBV3-1 (or the pseudogene TRBV3-2) and J usage is TRBJ1-4; the D gene is possibly TRBD1 (5 bases). V was trimmed by 1 base and J by 0 bases, leaving 9 bases between them. Germline CDR1 reads LGHDT; CDR2 reads YNNKEL (reference sequence). This CDR3 comprises 16 residues. The CDR3 sequence: CASSQVGAATNEKLFF. The CDR3 bases are TGTGCCAGCAGCCAAGTAGGGGCGGCAACTAATGAAAAACTGTTTTTT.

V usage is TRBV19 and J usage is TRBJ2-7, with a weak D call TRBD2 (6 bases). Germline V gene lookup returns CDR1 LNHDA and CDR2 SQIVND (reference sequence). V was clipped by 6 bases and J by 0 bases, with 12 bases between them. The CDR3 totals 14 residues. CDR3 bases: TGTGCCAGTAGCAGTACTAGCTTCTCCTACGAGCAGTACTTC. Encoded protein: CASSSTSFSYEQYF.

The chain has TRBV5-6 and TRBJ1-4, with D uncertain. The length of the CDR3 is 13 residues. The germline CDR1 and CDR2 sequences are SGHDT and YYEEEE. Trimming left V 1 base short and J 8 bases short, with 9 bases between. CDR3 amino acids: CASSLWLGEKLFF. The CDR3, as DNA: TGTGCCAGCAGCTTGTGGCTCGGGGAAAAACTGTTTTTT.

The chain joins TRBV5-8 to TRBJ2-7; the D gene is possibly TRBD2 (5 bases). CDR3 length equals 13 residues. Deletions cut 7 bases from V and 4 bases from J, with 15 bases between. Germline V lookup: CDR1 SGHTS, CDR2 YDEGEE. In DNA form, the CDR3 reads TGTGCCAGCCTACCGAGGGATCGGTACGAGCAGTACTTC. It codes for CASLPRDRYEQYF.

This rearrangement joins TRBV4-2 to TRBJ2-4; 14 bases match TRBD2. This CDR3 has 21 amino acids. Germline V gene data show CDR1 as LGHNA and CDR2 as YNFKEQ. V gave up 0 bases and J gave up 0 bases; unmatched junction bases: 10. CDR3 in amino acids: CASSQESPGTSGGLAKNIQYF. DNA for the CDR3: TGTGCCAGCAGCCAAGAGTCCCCCGGGACTAGCGGGGGTTTAGCCAAAAACATTCAGTACTTC.

The chain carries TRBV9 and TRBJ1-3; D remains ambiguous. V was shortened by 0 bases and J by 0 bases, with 7 bases between the two germline ends. Germline CDR1 reads SGDLS; CDR2 reads YYNGEE. The CDR3 contains 15 residues. CDR3 sequence (DNA): TGTGCCAGCAGCGTAGACTGGGGCTCTGGAAACACCATATATTTT. It translates to CASSVDWGSGNTIYF.

This chain links TRBV7-2 with TRBJ1-3, with a weak D call TRBD1 (6 bases). This CDR3 is 17 amino acids long. Trimming took 6 bases from V and 2 from J, leaving 20 bases between them. Looked up from germline, CDR1 is SGHTA and CDR2 is FQGNSA. The CDR3 loop is CASSSPGGAVAGNTIYF. Written as DNA, the CDR3 is TGTGCCAGCAGTTCCCCGGGGGGGGCAGTCGCTGGAAACACCATATATTTT.

The genes are TRBV4-1 and TRBJ2-1, with D possibly TRBD2 on 6 matching bases. V lost 4 bases and J lost 9, with 19 bases in between. CDR3 length: 15 amino acids. Germline assignment: CDR1 MGHRA and CDR2 YSYEKL. CDR3 protein: CASSLIGLAKGEQFF. As DNA, the CDR3 is TGCGCCAGCAGCCTAATAGGTCTAGCGAAGGGTGAGCAGTTCTTC.

The chain recombines TRBV5-1 with TRBJ2-7; 8 nucleotides align to TRBD1. The CDR3 has 17 amino acids. The trim removed 0 bases at V and 1 base at J, leaving 9 bases unmatched. The germline gives CDR1 SGHRS, CDR2 YFSETQ. The CDR3: CASSLEQGGIASYEQYF. The CDR3 DNA is TGCGCCAGCAGCTTGGAACAGGGGGGAATAGCGTCCTACGAGCAGTACTTC. Based on the CDR3 plus reference TRBV5-1 and TRBJ2-7, the full variable domain is KAGVTQTPRYLIKTRGQQVTLSCSPISGHRSVSWYQQTPGQGLQFLFEYFSETQRNKGNFPGRFSGRQFSNSRSEMNVSTLELGDSALYLCASSLEQGGIASYEQYFGPGTRLTVT.

The rearrangement joins TRBV14 to TRBJ1-1; D gene unclear. Germline V CDR1 and CDR2: SGHDN, FVKESK. V lost 4 bases and J 0 bases, leaving 6 bases between the germline ends. The CDR3 contains 13 residues. CDR3 in DNA: TGTGCCAGCAGCCCCCTATTGAACACTGAAGCTTTCTTT. This translates into CASSPLLNTEAFF. Supplemented by reference TRBV14 and TRBJ1-1, the full variable domain reads EAGVTQFPSHSVIEKGQTVTLRCDPISGHDNLYWYRRVMGKEIKFLLHFVKESKQDESGMPNNRFLAERTGGTYSTLKVQPAELEDSGVYFCASSPLLNTEAFFGQGTRLTVV.

The gene calls are TRBV6-2 or TRBV6-3 and TRBJ1-2; D not resolved. V lost 0 bases and J 7 bases, leaving 15 bases between the germline ends. Germline CDR1 reads MNHEY; CDR2 reads SVGEGT. This CDR3 comprises 15 residues. The CDR3 loop is CASSYSRALTGGYTF. The CDR3 DNA reads as TGTGCCAGCAGTTACTCCCGGGCTCTCACCGGTGGCTACACCTTC.

The rearrangement joins TRBV5-4 to TRBJ1-2, with no clear D. Germline CDR1 SGHNT, CDR2 YYREEE (reference sequence). The CDR3 length is 13 residues. Trimming removed 2 bases from V and 2 bases from J, with 7 bases in between. CDR3 coding DNA: TGTGCCAGCAGCTTAGAAGGGAACTATGGCTACACCTTC. The encoded protein is CASSLEGNYGYTF. The variable domain in full, with the rest retrieved from reference TRBV5-4 and TRBJ1-2, is ETGVTQSPTHLIKTRGQQVTLRCSSQSGHNTVSWYQQALGQGPQFIFQYYREEENGRGNFPPRFSGLQFPNYSSELNVNALELDDSALYLCASSLEGNYGYTFGSGTRLTVV.

V and J are TRBV19 and TRBJ1-1; no reliable D call. Trimming cost V 6 bases and J 1 base, with 15 bases left between them. The CDR3 has 15 residues. The germline V gene has CDR1 LNHDA and CDR2 SQIVND (reference sequence). The CDR3 spells CASSPREGRNTEAFF. CDR3 DNA sequence: TGTGCCAGTAGCCCCCGAGAAGGCAGGAACACTGAAGCTTTCTTT.

V is TRBV19 and J is TRBJ1-2; D remains unclear. V was clipped by 8 bases and J by 6 bases, with 19 bases between them. This CDR3 comprises 14 residues. Germline loops: CDR1 LNHDA, CDR2 SQIVND (reference sequence). The CDR3 bases are TGTGCCAGTGGCAGTGGGTCTTTAGGAAATGGCTACACCTTC. This sequence encodes CASGSGSLGNGYTF.

The V and J genes are TRBV5-1 and TRBJ2-7; maybe TRBD2 (5 bases). Trimming took off 0 bases at V and 1 base at J, with 8 bases between the two ends. This CDR3 has 14 amino acids. In germline, CDR1 is SGHRS, CDR2 YFSETQ. CDR3 in amino acids: CASSLVTGSYEQYF. CDR3 in DNA: TGCGCCAGCAGCTTGGTTACGGGATCCTACGAGCAGTACTTC. The full variable domain, in which reference TRBV5-1 and TRBJ2-7 provide the parts outside the CDR3, is KAGVTQTPRYLIKTRGQQVTLSCSPISGHRSVSWYQQTPGQGLQFLFEYFSETQRNKGNFPGRFSGRQFSNSRSEMNVSTLELGDSALYLCASSLVTGSYEQYFGPGTRLTVT.

J is TRBJ1-4 and V is TRBV5-6, with D maybe TRBD1 (6 bases). CDR1 and CDR2 (germline): SGHDT, YYEEEE. CDR3 size: 14 residues. Between the trimmed V and J ends, which lost 7 bases and 8 bases, there was a span of 18 bases. Written as DNA, the CDR3 is TGTGCCAGCGGCTCGCTCGGGGGCGGCGAAAAACTGTTTTTT. This gives the protein CASGSLGGGEKLFF.